This T cell receptor beta chain was obtained from a study of blood T cell repertoires in COVID-19 (dated by TCRdb to about 2020). Broadly, across the study: Collaborator samples came from the United States, Italy and Spain and covered acute and convalescent phases of COVID-19. Sample metadata almost always included a de-identified subject ID, COVID-19 status, age in years and sex. Deeply sampled blood TCRbeta repertoires from subjects exposed to, actively infected with, or recovered from COVID-19 were included in the dataset. The material from the prospective study consisted of cDNA or gDNA derived from T cells, B-cell-depleted T cells, or PBMCs. The samples were drawn from the first 160 participants of the ongoing ImmuneRACE study and from about 1,200 subjects provided by 6 global collaborators. Where HLA class I and class II types were available, the types were taken from metadata supplied by the sample provider, not from assay-based typing. The repertoires were made available in a free public database intended to serve as a resource for research on the immune response to SARS-CoV-2. Results the study describes overall, beyond this receptor: Clinical and demographic metadata were provided uncurated, with the amount varying by source and participant.

Reading from cysteine to phenylalanine, the CDR3 counts 17 amino acids. Only the CDR3 DNA stays, 51 bases, in frame from base 1. Per the germline V gene, SGHTA is the CDR1 and FQGTGA is the CDR2. V loses 0 bases at its end and J loses 4 bases; junction bases beyond the gene matches: 1. TCRbeta CDR3 regions were amplified from genomic DNA using the immunoSEQ Assay, a bias-controlled multiplex PCR. Concerning the study's data processing: Nucleated cell counts per sample were estimated from amplification of reference gene primers within the assay. To quantify the absolute abundance of each unique TCRbeta CDR3 rearrangement, sequence reads were collapsed and filtered. For each sample, productive Simpson clonality was calculated by taking the square root of Simpson's diversity index across productive rearrangements. TCRdb provides this immuneACCESS table in a form limited to in-frame rearrangements. Some clones are lacking; in checked studies, under half of them reflect an unresolved V gene, and why the rest are absent is not known. D and trimming come from the DNA, and the V and J calls and clone size come from that table. The sample table lists under 400,000 clones, 80% to 90% of them with a count of one. Together, the top ten hold 10% of the sample.

Note on this clone: This receptor's antigen is unknown. No much larger clone is present one base from it, and per-base qualities are unavailable.

One collaborating source in Seattle enrolled patients during active infection and followed them longitudinally through the course of disease. Collaborating institutions collected whole blood in K2EDTA tubes following their own protocols. For TCRbeta analysis, collaborators shipped samples in one of three forms: frozen whole blood, isolated PBMCs, or DNA extracted from either of those sample types. The sequenced material came from peripheral blood. This clonotype originated in a woman under 40 with COVID-19, enrolled during active disease. This receptor chain uses TRBV7-3 and TRBJ2-3; the junction holds 16 bases that match TRBD2. The DNA reads as follows: TGTGCCAGCAGCTTAACAGGGACTAGCGGGAGGGCAGATACGCAGTATTTT. Its amino acids are CASSLTGTSGRADTQYF. Extended through the reference TRBV7-3 and TRBJ2-3 proteins, this CDR3 yields the full variable domain: GAGVSQTPSNKVTEKGKYVELRCDPISGHTALYWYRQSLGQGPEFLIYFQGTGAADDSGLPNDRFFAVRPEGSVSTLKIQRTERGDSAVYLCASSLTGTSGRADTQYFGPGTRLTVL.